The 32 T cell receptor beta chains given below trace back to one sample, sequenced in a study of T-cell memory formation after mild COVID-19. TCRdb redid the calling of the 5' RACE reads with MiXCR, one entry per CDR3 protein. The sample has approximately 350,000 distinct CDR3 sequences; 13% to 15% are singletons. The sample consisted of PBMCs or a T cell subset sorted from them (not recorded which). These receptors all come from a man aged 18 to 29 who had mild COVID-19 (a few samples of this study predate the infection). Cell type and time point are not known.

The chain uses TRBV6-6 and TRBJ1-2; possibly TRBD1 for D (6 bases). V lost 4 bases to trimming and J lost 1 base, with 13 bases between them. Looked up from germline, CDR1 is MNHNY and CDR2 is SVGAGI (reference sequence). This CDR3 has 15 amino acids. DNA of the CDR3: TGTGCCAGCAGTTTACAGGGAAGGGGTAACTATGGCTACACCTTC. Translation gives CASSLQGRGNYGYTF.

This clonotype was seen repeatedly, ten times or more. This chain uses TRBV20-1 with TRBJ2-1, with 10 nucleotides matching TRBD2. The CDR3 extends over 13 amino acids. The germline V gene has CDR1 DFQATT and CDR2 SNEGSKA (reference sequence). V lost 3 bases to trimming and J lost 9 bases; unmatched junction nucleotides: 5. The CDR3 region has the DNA TGCAGTGCTAGTCTAGCGGGGGAGGTTGAGCAGTTCTTC. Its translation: CSASLAGEVEQFF.

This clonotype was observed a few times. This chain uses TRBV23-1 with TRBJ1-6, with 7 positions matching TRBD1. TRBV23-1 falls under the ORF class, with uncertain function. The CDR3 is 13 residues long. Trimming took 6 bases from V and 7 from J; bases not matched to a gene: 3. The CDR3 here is CASRGQRNSPLHF. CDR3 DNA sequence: TGCGCCAGCAGGGGACAGCGCAATTCACCCCTCCACTTT.

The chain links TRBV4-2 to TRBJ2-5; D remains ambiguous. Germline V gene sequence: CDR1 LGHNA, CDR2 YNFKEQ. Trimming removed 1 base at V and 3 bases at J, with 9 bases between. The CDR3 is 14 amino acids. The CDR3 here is CASSQGAGKETQYF. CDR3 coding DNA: TGTGCCAGCAGCCAAGGTGCTGGCAAAGAGACCCAGTACTTC.

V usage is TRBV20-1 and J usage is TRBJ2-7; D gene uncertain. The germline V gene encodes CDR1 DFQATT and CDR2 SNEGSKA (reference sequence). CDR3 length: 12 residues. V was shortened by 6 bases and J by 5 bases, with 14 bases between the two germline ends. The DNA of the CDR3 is TGCAGTGCCCCAGACCTAGGGAACGAGCAGTACTTC. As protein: CSAPDLGNEQYF.

CDR3 DNA: TGTGCCAGCAGTCCGTATGGTGTGAATGAGCAGTTCTTC. It translates to CASSPYGVNEQFF. The chain is built from TRBV6-2 or TRBV6-3 and TRBJ2-1; D is unresolved. Looked up from germline, CDR1 is MNHEY and CDR2 is SVGEGT. The CDR3 has 13 residues. V shed 5 bases and J shed 7 bases, with 12 bases lying between them.

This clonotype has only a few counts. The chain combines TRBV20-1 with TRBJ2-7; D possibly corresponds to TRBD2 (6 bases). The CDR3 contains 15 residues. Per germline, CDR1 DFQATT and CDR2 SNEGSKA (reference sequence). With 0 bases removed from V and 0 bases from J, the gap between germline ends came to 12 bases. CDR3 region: CSARDWGVGSYEQYF. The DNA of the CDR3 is TGCAGTGCTAGAGATTGGGGGGTCGGCTCCTACGAGCAGTACTTC.

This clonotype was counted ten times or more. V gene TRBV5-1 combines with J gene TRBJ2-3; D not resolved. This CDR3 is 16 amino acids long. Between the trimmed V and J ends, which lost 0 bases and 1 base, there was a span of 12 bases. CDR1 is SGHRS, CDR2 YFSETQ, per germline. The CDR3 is CASSLGVGPGTDTQYF. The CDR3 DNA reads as TGCGCCAGCAGCTTGGGCGTTGGACCCGGCACAGATACGCAGTATTTT.

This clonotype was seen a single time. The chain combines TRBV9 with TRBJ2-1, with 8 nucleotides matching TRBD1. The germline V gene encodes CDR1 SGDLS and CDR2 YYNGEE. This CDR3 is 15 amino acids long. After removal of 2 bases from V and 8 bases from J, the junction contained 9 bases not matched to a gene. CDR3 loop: CASSVGQGFFDEQFF. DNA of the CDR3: TGTGCCAGCAGCGTCGGACAGGGTTTTTTCGATGAGCAGTTCTTC.

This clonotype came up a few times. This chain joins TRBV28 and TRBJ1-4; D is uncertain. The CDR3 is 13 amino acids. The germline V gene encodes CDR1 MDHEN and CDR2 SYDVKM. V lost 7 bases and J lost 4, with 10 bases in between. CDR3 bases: TGTGCCAGCACCCCAGCAGATAATGAAAAACTGTTTTTT. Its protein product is CASTPADNEKLFF. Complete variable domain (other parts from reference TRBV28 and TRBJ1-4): DVKVTQSSRYLVKRTGEKVFLECVQDMDHENMFWYRQDPGLGLRLIYFSYDVKMKEKGDIPEGYSVSREKKERFSLILESASTNQTSMYLCASTPADNEKLFFGSGTQLSVL.

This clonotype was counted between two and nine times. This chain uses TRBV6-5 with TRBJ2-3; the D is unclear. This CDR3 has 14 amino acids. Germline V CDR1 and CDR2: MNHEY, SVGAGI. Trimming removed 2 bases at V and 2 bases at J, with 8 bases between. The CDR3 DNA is TGTGCCAGCAGTTACAAGCAGCTCACAGATACGCAGTATTTT. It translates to CASSYKQLTDTQYF.

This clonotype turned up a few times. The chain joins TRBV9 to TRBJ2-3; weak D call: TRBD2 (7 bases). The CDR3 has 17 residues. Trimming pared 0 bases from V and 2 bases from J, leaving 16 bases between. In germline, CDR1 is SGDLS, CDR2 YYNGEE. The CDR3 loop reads CASSVERRGPPTDTQYF. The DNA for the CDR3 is TGTGCCAGCAGCGTAGAGCGGCGGGGGCCCCCCACAGATACGCAGTATTTT.

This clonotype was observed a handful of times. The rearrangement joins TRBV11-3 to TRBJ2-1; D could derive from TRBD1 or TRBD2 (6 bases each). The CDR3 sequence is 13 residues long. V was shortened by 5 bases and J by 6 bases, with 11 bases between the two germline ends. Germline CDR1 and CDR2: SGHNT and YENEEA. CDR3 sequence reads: CASSPGAGNEQFF. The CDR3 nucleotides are TGTGCCAGCAGCCCGGGGGCCGGCAATGAGCAGTTCTTC.

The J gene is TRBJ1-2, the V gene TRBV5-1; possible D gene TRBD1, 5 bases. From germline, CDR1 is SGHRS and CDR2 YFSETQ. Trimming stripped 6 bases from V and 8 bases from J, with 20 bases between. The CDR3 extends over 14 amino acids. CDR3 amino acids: CASKGTEIGLGYTF. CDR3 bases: TGCGCCAGCAAGGGGACCGAAATTGGACTGGGCTACACCTTC.

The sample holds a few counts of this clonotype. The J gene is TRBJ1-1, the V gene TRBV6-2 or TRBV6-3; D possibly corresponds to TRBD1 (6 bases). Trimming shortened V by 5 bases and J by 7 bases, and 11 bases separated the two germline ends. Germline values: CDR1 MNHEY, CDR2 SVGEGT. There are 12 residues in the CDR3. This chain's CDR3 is CASSDPDSEAFF. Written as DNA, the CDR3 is TGTGCCAGCAGTGACCCGGACAGTGAAGCTTTCTTT.

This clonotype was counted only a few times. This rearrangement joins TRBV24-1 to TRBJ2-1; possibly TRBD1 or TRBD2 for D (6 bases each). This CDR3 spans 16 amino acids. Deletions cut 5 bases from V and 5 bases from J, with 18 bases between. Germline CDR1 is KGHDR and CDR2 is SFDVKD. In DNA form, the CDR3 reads TGTGCCACCAGTGGGAGGGGGGCCCTAGGCCACAATGAGCAGTTCTTC. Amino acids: CATSGRGALGHNEQFF.

Here the CDR3 reads CASTYPPGGHPNEQFF. CDR3 bases: TGTGCCAGCACCTATCCACCGGGAGGACACCCCAATGAGCAGTTCTTC. The V gene is TRBV7-9, the J gene TRBJ2-1; 7 nucleotides agree with TRBD2. V trimming: 7 bases; J trimming: 6 bases; junction bases outside the gene matches: 15. The length of the CDR3 is 16 residues. The germline gives CDR1 SEHNR, CDR2 FQNEAQ (reference sequence).

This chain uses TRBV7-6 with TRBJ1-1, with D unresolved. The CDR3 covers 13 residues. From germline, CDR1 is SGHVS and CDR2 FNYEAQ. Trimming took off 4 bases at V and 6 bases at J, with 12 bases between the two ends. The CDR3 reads CASSSGRGPEAFF. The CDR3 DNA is TGTGCCAGCAGCTCCGGACGTGGCCCTGAAGCTTTCTTT.

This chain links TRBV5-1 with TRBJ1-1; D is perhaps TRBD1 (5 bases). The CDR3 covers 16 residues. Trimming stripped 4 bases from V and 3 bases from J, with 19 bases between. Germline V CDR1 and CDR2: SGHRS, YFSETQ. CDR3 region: CASSLSGGLGYTEAFF. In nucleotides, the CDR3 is TGCGCCAGCAGCCTATCTGGGGGATTAGGGTACACTGAAGCTTTCTTT.

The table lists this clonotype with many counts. The CDR3 DNA reads as TGTGCCAGCAGTTTGGGGAACTACGAGCAGTACGTC. It encodes CASSLGNYEQYV. J is TRBJ2-7 and V is TRBV5-6, with no clear D. The CDR3 is made up of 12 amino acids. CDR1 SGHDT and CDR2 YYEEEE come from the germline V gene.

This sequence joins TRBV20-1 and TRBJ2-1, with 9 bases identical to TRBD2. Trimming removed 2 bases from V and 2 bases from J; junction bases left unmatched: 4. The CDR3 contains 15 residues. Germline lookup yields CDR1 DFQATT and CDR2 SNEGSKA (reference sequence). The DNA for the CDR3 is TGCAGTGCTAGACTAGCGGGGAGGACCTACAATGAGCAGTTCTTC. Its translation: CSARLAGRTYNEQFF.

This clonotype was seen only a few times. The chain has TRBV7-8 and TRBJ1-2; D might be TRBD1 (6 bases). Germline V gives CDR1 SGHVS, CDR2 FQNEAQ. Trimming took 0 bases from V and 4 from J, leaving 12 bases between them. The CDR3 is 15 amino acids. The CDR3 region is CASSLALGQSYGYTF. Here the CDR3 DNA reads TGTGCCAGCAGCTTAGCCCTCGGACAGTCCTATGGCTACACCTTC.

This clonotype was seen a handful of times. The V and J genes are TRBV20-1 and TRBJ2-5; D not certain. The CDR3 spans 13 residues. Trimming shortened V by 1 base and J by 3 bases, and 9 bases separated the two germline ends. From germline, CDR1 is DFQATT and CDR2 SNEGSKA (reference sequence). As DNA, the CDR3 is TGCAGTGCTAGAGGTCCAGCGAAAGAGACCCAGTACTTC. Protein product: CSARGPAKETQYF.

CDR3 region: CASSLDYAGGRTHTQYF. The CDR3 region has the DNA TGTGCCAGCAGCTTAGATTATGCGGGGGGACGTACTCATACGCAGTATTTT. The chain uses TRBV11-2 and TRBJ2-3; 8 bases map to TRBD2. Losses at the gene ends were 0 bases for V and 7 bases for J; bases not matched to a gene: 12. The CDR3 contains 17 residues. CDR1 and CDR2 (germline): SGHAT, FQNNGV.

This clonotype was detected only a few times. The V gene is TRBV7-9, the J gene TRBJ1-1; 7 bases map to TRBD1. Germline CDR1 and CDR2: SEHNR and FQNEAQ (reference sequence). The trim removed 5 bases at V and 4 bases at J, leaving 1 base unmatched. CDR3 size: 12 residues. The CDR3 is CASSRDSTEAFF. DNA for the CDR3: TGTGCCAGCAGCCGGGACAGCACTGAAGCTTTCTTT.

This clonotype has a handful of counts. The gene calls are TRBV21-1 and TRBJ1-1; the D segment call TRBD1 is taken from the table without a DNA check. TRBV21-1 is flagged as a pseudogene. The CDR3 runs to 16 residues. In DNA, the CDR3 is TGTGCCAGCAGCAAGGACTCTGACAGGGTGAACACTGAAGCTTTCTTT. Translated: CASSKDSDRVNTEAFF.

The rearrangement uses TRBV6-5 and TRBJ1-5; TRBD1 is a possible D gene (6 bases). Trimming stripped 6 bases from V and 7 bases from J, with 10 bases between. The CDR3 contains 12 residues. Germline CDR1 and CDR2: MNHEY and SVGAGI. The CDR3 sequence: CASSHREQPQHF. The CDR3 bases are TGTGCCAGCAGCCACAGGGAACAGCCCCAGCATTTT.

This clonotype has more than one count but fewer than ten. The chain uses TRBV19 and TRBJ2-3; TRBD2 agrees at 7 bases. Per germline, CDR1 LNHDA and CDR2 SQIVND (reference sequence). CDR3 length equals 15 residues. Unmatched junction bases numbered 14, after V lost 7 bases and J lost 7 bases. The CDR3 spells CASTIRGEARNTQYF. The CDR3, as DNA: TGTGCCAGTACCATACGGGGGGAAGCGAGGAATACGCAGTATTTT.

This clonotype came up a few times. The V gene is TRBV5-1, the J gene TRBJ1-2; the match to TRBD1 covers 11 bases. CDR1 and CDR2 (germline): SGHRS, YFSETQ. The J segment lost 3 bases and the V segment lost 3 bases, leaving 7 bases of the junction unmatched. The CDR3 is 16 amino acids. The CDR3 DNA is TGCGCCAGCAGCTCCCGGGACAGGGGGATCCACTATGGCTACACCTTC. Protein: CASSSRDRGIHYGYTF.

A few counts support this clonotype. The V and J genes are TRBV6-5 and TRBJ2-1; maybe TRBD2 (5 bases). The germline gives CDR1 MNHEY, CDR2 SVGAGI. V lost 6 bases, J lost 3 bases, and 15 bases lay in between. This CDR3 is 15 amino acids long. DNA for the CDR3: TGTGCCAGCAGCAAGGACTTCCGCCTCTACAATGAGCAGTTCTTC. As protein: CASSKDFRLYNEQFF.

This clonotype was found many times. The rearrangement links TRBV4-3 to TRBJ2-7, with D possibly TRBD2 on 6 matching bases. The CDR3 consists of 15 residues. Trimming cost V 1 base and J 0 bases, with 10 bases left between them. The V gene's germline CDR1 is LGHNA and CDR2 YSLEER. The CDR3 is CASSQARGSSYEQYF. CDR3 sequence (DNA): TGCGCCAGCAGCCAAGCGCGGGGAAGCTCCTACGAGCAGTACTTC.

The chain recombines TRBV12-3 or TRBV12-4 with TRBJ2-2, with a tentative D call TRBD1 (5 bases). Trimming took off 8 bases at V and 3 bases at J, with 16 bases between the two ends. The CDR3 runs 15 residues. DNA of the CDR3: TGTGCCAGCGGGGCGACCGCCAGAGACACCGGGGAGCTGTTTTTT. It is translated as CASGATARDTGELFF.